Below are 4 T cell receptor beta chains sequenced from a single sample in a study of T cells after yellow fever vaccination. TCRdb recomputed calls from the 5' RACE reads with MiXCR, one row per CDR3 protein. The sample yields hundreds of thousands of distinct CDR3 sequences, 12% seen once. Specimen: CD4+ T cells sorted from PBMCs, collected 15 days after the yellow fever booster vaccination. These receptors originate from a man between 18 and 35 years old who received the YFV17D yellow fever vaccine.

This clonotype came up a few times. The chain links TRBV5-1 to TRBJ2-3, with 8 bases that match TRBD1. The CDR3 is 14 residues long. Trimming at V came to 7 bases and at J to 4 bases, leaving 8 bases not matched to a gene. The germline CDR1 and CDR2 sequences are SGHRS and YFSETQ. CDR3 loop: CASATGDFADTQYF. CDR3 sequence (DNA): TGCGCCAGCGCGACAGGGGATTTCGCAGATACGCAGTATTTT.

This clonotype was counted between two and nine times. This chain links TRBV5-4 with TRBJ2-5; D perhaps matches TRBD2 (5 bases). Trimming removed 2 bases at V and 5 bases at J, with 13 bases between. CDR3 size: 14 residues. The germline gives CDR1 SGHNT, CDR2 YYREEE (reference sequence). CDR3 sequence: CASSFGLQAETQYF. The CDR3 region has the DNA TGTGCCAGCAGCTTCGGACTCCAGGCGGAGACCCAGTACTTC.

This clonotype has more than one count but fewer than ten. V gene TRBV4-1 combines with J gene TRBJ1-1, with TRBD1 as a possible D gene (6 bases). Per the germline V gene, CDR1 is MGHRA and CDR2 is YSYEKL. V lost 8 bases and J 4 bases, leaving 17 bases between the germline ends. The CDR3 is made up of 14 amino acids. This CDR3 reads CASRNRAVGTEAFF. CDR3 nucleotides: TGCGCCAGCCGCAACAGGGCGGTGGGCACTGAAGCTTTCTTT.

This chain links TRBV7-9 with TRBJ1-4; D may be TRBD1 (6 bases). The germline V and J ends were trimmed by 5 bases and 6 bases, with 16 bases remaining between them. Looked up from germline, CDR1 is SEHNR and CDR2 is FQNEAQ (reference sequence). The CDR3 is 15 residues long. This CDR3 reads CASSQRQDGDEKLFF. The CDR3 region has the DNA TGTGCCAGCAGCCAGAGACAGGACGGGGATGAAAAACTGTTTTTT.